This is a list of T cell receptor beta chains from one sample in a study of CD8+ T cells in alopecia areata. The data were produced by immunoSEQ multiplex PCR, yet TCRdb's version contains in-frame clones alone and is incomplete. Of 100,000 to 130,000 clones listed, 45% to 60% are singletons. Sequencing was carried out using NKG2D-low CD8+ T cells sorted from blood. Receptors were obtained from a human donor with alopecia areata. Each CDR3 is given with its conserved first and last residue. The D gene is left open where the match is weak. For some rows the clone size is stated as once, few or many, or as a class when expanded; others skip it.

d_call: -; j_call: TRBJ1-5; clone_size: -; v_call: TRBV5-1; cdr3_aa: CASSPRGPGGNQPQHF; cdr3_nt: TGCGCCAGCAGCCCCCGGGGTCCGGGGGGCAATCAGCCCCAGCATTTT
d_call: TRBD2; j_call: TRBJ2-7; clone_size: few; v_call: TRBV5-1; cdr3_aa: CASSPRDYLNYEQYF; cdr3_nt: TGCGCCAGCAGCCCCCGGGACTACCTAAACTACGAGCAGTACTTC
d_call: -; j_call: TRBJ2-7; clone_size: -; v_call: TRBV2; cdr3_aa: CASYGQSVSYEQYF; cdr3_nt: TGTGCCAGCTACGGACAGTCAGTTTCCTACGAGCAGTACTTC
d_call: -; j_call: TRBJ2-1; clone_size: -; v_call: TRBV6-5; cdr3_aa: CASSFTEYNEQFF; cdr3_nt: TGTGCCAGCAGTTTTACAGAGTACAATGAGCAGTTCTTC
d_call: -; j_call: TRBJ2-2; clone_size: -; v_call: TRBV7-3; cdr3_aa: CASSSNRDTNTGELFF; cdr3_nt: TGTGCCAGCAGCTCGAACCGGGACACCAACACCGGGGAGCTGTTTTTT
d_call: -; j_call: TRBJ2-7; clone_size: -; v_call: TRBV27; cdr3_aa: CASARVTGDEQYF; cdr3_nt: TGTGCCAGCGCCAGGGTAACCGGAGACGAGCAGTACTTC
d_call: -; j_call: TRBJ2-7; clone_size: -; v_call: TRBV4-1; cdr3_aa: CASSQLLSSYEQYF; cdr3_nt: TGCGCCAGCAGCCAACTTCTGAGCTCCTACGAGCAGTACTTC
d_call: -; j_call: TRBJ2-1; clone_size: -; v_call: TRBV6-5; cdr3_aa: CASTDPRGNEQFF; cdr3_nt: TGTGCCAGCACCGATCCACGTGGGAATGAGCAGTTCTTC
d_call: TRBD1; j_call: TRBJ2-1; clone_size: -; v_call: TRBV7-9; cdr3_aa: CASSGSDRAEQFF; cdr3_nt: TGTGCCAGCAGCGGGTCTGACAGGGCTGAGCAGTTCTTC
d_call: -; j_call: TRBJ1-1; clone_size: few; v_call: TRBV19; cdr3_aa: CASSTYGNTEAFF; cdr3_nt: TGTGCCAGTAGTACCTACGGCAACACTGAAGCTTTCTTT
d_call: -; j_call: TRBJ2-1; clone_size: few; v_call: TRBV5-1; cdr3_aa: CASSPGLAIDNEQFF; cdr3_nt: TGCGCCAGCAGCCCCGGACTCGCCATTGACAATGAGCAGTTCTTC
d_call: -; j_call: TRBJ1-5; clone_size: -; v_call: TRBV27; cdr3_aa: CASSLGRNQPQHF; cdr3_nt: TGTGCCAGCAGTTTGGGCCGCAATCAGCCCCAGCATTTT
d_call: -; j_call: TRBJ2-6; clone_size: few; v_call: TRBV28; cdr3_aa: CASLGETGANVLTF; cdr3_nt: TGTGCCAGCCTAGGAGAGACTGGGGCCAACGTCCTGACTTTC
d_call: -; j_call: TRBJ2-3; clone_size: once; v_call: TRBV27; cdr3_aa: CASSLVGITDTQYF; cdr3_nt: TGTGCCAGCAGTTTAGTAGGGATCACAGATACGCAGTATTTT
d_call: TRBD2; j_call: TRBJ2-7; clone_size: -; v_call: TRBV27; cdr3_aa: CASSPSGSGEQYF; cdr3_nt: TGTGCCAGCAGTCCCAGCGGGAGCGGCGAGCAGTACTTC
d_call: -; j_call: TRBJ2-1; clone_size: few; v_call: TRBV4-1; cdr3_aa: CASSQDREQFF; cdr3_nt: TGCGCCAGCAGCCAAGATAGAGAGCAGTTCTTC
d_call: -; j_call: TRBJ1-2; clone_size: -; v_call: TRBV6-6; cdr3_aa: CASSPGLIYGYTF; cdr3_nt: TGTGCCAGCAGCCCTGGACTGATTTATGGCTACACCTTC
d_call: -; j_call: TRBJ1-1; clone_size: -; v_call: TRBV28; cdr3_aa: CASSLWGDTEAFF; cdr3_nt: TGTGCCAGCAGTTTATGGGGGGACACTGAAGCTTTCTTT
d_call: -; j_call: TRBJ2-1; clone_size: -; v_call: TRBV16; cdr3_aa: CASSQSSYNEQFF; cdr3_nt: TGTGCCAGCAGCCAAAGCTCCTACAATGAGCAGTTCTTC
d_call: -; j_call: TRBJ1-5; clone_size: -; v_call: TRBV28; cdr3_aa: CASSLLGESNQPQHF; cdr3_nt: TGTGCCAGCAGTTTATTGGGGGAGAGCAATCAGCCCCAGCATTTT
d_call: -; j_call: TRBJ2-1; clone_size: few; v_call: TRBV2; cdr3_aa: CASSGEADSYNEQFF; cdr3_nt: TGTGCCAGCAGTGGAGAGGCAGACTCCTACAATGAGCAGTTCTTC
d_call: TRBD2; j_call: TRBJ2-7; clone_size: few; v_call: TRBV5-1; cdr3_aa: CASSTGLAGVYEQYF; cdr3_nt: TGCGCCAGCAGCACGGGACTAGCGGGAGTCTACGAGCAGTACTTC
d_call: -; j_call: TRBJ1-4; clone_size: -; v_call: TRBV5-1; cdr3_aa: CASSGDESQLFF; cdr3_nt: TGCGCCAGCAGCGGTGACGAAAGTCAATTGTTTTTT
d_call: TRBD2; j_call: TRBJ2-5; clone_size: -; v_call: TRBV5-1; cdr3_aa: CASSRKTSGYETQYF; cdr3_nt: TGCGCCAGCAGCAGAAAAACTAGCGGCTACGAGACCCAGTACTTC
d_call: -; j_call: TRBJ2-7; clone_size: -; v_call: TRBV5-1; cdr3_aa: CASSGSSGYEQYF; cdr3_nt: TGCGCCAGCAGTGGCTCAAGCGGCTACGAGCAGTACTTC
d_call: -; j_call: TRBJ1-1; clone_size: -; v_call: TRBV19; cdr3_aa: CASSNPAMNTEAFF; cdr3_nt: TGTGCCAGTAGTAATCCAGCTATGAACACTGAAGCTTTCTTT
d_call: TRBD1; j_call: TRBJ2-1; clone_size: -; v_call: TRBV27; cdr3_aa: CASSNGQEGEFF; cdr3_nt: TGTGCCAGCAGTAACGGACAGGAAGGAGAGTTCTTC
d_call: -; j_call: TRBJ2-7; clone_size: few; v_call: TRBV27; cdr3_aa: CASSLGNEQYF; cdr3_nt: TGTGCCAGCAGTCTCGGGAACGAGCAGTACTTC
d_call: TRBD2; j_call: TRBJ2-7; clone_size: -; v_call: TRBV2; cdr3_aa: CASSEAGVALEQYF; cdr3_nt: TGTGCCAGCAGTGAGGCGGGAGTGGCCCTCGAGCAGTACTTC
d_call: TRBD1; j_call: TRBJ2-7; clone_size: -; v_call: TRBV27; cdr3_aa: CASKVGTGAYEQYF; cdr3_nt: TGTGCCAGCAAGGTAGGGACAGGAGCCTACGAGCAGTACTTC
d_call: -; j_call: TRBJ2-7; clone_size: once; v_call: TRBV2; cdr3_aa: CASIKNYEQYF; cdr3_nt: TGTGCCAGCATCAAGAACTACGAGCAGTACTTC
d_call: TRBD1; j_call: TRBJ1-2; clone_size: -; v_call: TRBV14; cdr3_aa: CASRLTGDGYGYTF; cdr3_nt: TGTGCCAGCAGACTCACAGGGGACGGCTATGGCTACACCTTC
d_call: TRBD2; j_call: TRBJ2-7; clone_size: -; v_call: TRBV6-5; cdr3_aa: CASSPGGMEQYF; cdr3_nt: TGTGCCAGCAGTCCGGGGGGTATGGAGCAGTACTTC
d_call: -; j_call: TRBJ1-5; clone_size: -; v_call: TRBV12-5; cdr3_aa: CASGGQPQHF; cdr3_nt: TGTGCTAGTGGGGGACAGCCCCAGCATTTT
d_call: -; j_call: TRBJ2-5; clone_size: -; v_call: TRBV4-2; cdr3_aa: CASSQAGARQETQYF; cdr3_nt: TGTGCCAGCAGCCAAGCGGGGGCGAGGCAAGAGACCCAGTACTTC
d_call: -; j_call: TRBJ2-5; clone_size: -; v_call: TRBV13; cdr3_aa: CASSLGRETQYF; cdr3_nt: TGTGCCAGCAGCTTAGGGAGAGAGACCCAGTACTTC
d_call: -; j_call: TRBJ2-3; clone_size: -; v_call: TRBV27; cdr3_aa: CASRVVYSTDTQYF; cdr3_nt: TGTGCCAGCAGGGTGGTCTATAGCACAGATACGCAGTATTTT
d_call: -; j_call: TRBJ2-7; clone_size: -; v_call: TRBV2; cdr3_aa: CASSDGLDDEQYF; cdr3_nt: TGTGCCAGCAGTGACGGCCTAGATGACGAGCAGTACTTC
d_call: TRBD2; j_call: TRBJ2-1; clone_size: -; v_call: TRBV4-2; cdr3_aa: CASSQRGAGGAYNEQFF; cdr3_nt: TGTGCCAGCAGCCAAAGAGGAGCGGGAGGAGCCTACAATGAGCAGTTCTTC
d_call: -; j_call: TRBJ1-5; clone_size: -; v_call: TRBV7-9; cdr3_aa: CASSPQGMEPQHF; cdr3_nt: TGTGCCAGCAGCCCCCAAGGAATGGAGCCCCAGCATTTT
d_call: -; j_call: TRBJ1-1; clone_size: -; v_call: TRBV5-4; cdr3_aa: CASSPRDFVTEAFF; cdr3_nt: TGTGCCAGCAGCCCACGGGACTTTGTCACTGAAGCTTTCTTT
d_call: -; j_call: TRBJ2-3; clone_size: few; v_call: TRBV7-3; cdr3_aa: CASSLTGGQSDTQYF; cdr3_nt: TGTGCCAGCAGCTTAACTGGGGGGCAGTCGGATACGCAGTATTTT
d_call: -; j_call: TRBJ2-7; clone_size: -; v_call: TRBV23-1; cdr3_aa: CAICNRRRERSYEQYF; cdr3_nt: TGCGCCATATGTAATCGTCGTCGAGAAAGATCCTACGAGCAGTACTTC
d_call: TRBD1; j_call: TRBJ1-1; clone_size: -; v_call: TRBV12-5; cdr3_aa: CASGFLLTGAGDTEAFF; cdr3_nt: TGTGCTAGTGGCTTTCTCTTAACAGGGGCGGGTGACACTGAAGCTTTCTTT
d_call: -; j_call: TRBJ2-7; clone_size: -; v_call: TRBV6-5; cdr3_aa: CASSYGRGGYEQYF; cdr3_nt: TGTGCCAGCAGTTACGGGAGAGGGGGCTACGAGCAGTACTTC
d_call: TRBD1; j_call: TRBJ2-7; clone_size: -; v_call: TRBV28; cdr3_aa: CASSFRTGGTIYEQYF; cdr3_nt: TGTGCCAGCAGTTTCAGGACAGGGGGAACTATCTACGAGCAGTACTTC
d_call: -; j_call: TRBJ2-7; clone_size: -; v_call: TRBV27; cdr3_aa: CASSEGLGQYF; cdr3_nt: TGTGCCAGCAGCGAGGGGTTGGGGCAGTACTTC
d_call: TRBD2; j_call: TRBJ2-7; clone_size: -; v_call: TRBV14; cdr3_aa: CASSQGPGAGGHAYEQYF; cdr3_nt: TGTGCCAGCAGCCAAGGCCCCGGTGCGGGGGGCCATGCCTACGAGCAGTACTTC
d_call: TRBD2; j_call: TRBJ2-7; clone_size: few; v_call: TRBV29-1; cdr3_aa: CSVEGREGGEYEQYF; cdr3_nt: TGCAGCGTTGAAGGGCGGGAGGGGGGCGAATACGAGCAGTACTTC
d_call: -; j_call: TRBJ1-2; clone_size: few; v_call: TRBV7-9; cdr3_aa: CASSLEGTYGYTF; cdr3_nt: TGTGCCAGCAGCTTAGAGGGGACCTATGGCTACACCTTC
d_call: -; j_call: TRBJ2-3; clone_size: once; v_call: TRBV11-2; cdr3_aa: CASSLVDPRRSDTQYF; cdr3_nt: TGTGCCAGCAGCTTAGTGGACCCCAGAAGGTCCGATACGCAGTATTTT
d_call: TRBD1; j_call: TRBJ1-5; clone_size: -; v_call: TRBV27; cdr3_aa: CASSAGGEARGQPQHF; cdr3_nt: TGTGCCAGCAGTGCAGGGGGGGAGGCTAGGGGACAGCCCCAGCATTTT
d_call: -; j_call: TRBJ2-7; clone_size: few; v_call: TRBV5-6; cdr3_aa: CASSLGGSEQYF; cdr3_nt: TGTGCCAGCAGCTTGGGAGGGAGCGAGCAGTACTTC
d_call: TRBD1; j_call: TRBJ2-7; clone_size: -; v_call: TRBV5-1; cdr3_aa: CASSSGQGVHEQYF; cdr3_nt: TGCGCCAGCAGCTCCGGACAGGGTGTCCACGAGCAGTACTTC
d_call: TRBD2; j_call: TRBJ2-7; clone_size: few; v_call: TRBV7-9; cdr3_aa: CASSFAGGSYEQYF; cdr3_nt: TGTGCCAGCAGCTTCGCGGGAGGCTCCTACGAGCAGTACTTC
d_call: -; j_call: TRBJ2-3; clone_size: -; v_call: TRBV9; cdr3_aa: CASSAGVTSTDTQYF; cdr3_nt: TGTGCCAGCAGCGCGGGAGTAACTAGCACAGATACGCAGTATTTT
d_call: -; j_call: TRBJ1-1; clone_size: once; v_call: TRBV19; cdr3_aa: CASTHGPGGTEAFF; cdr3_nt: TGTGCCAGTACCCATGGTCCGGGAGGCACTGAAGCTTTCTTT